This T cell receptor (beta chain) was obtained from a study of T cell repertoires in cytomegalovirus infection. Study-wide background: From public TCR beta signatures came an indication of both CMV infection and matching HLA type.

TCRdb re-called the reads with MiXCR, one entry per CDR3 protein. This table holds hundreds of thousands of distinct CDR3 sequences, around 11% found once. Germline values: CDR1 SGHVS, CDR2 FQNEAQ. Trimming took off 5 bases at V and 5 bases at J, with 21 bases between the two ends. The CDR3 sequence is 16 residues long. This clonotype was counted ten times or more. Its antigen remains unidentified. Points from the study as a whole: Clonotype analysis showed dominance of the ex vivo response by HLA-C-restricted CMV-specific TCR beta clonotypes.

The genes are TRBV7-8 and TRBJ2-5; TRBD1 might be the D (6 bases). The sequence derives from a human donor in good health (CMV status not recorded). Some clones in this sample may be carry-over from other donors' samples. Material for sequencing was PBMCs. The DNA of the CDR3 is TGTGCCAGCAGCCTTTTCCGGGACATCCTTCGGGAGACCCAGTACTTC. This sequence encodes CASSLFRDILRETQYF.